This TCR beta chain originates from a study of blood T cell repertoires in COVID-19. Study as a whole: Material from acute and convalescent COVID-19 was sourced from the United States, Italy and Spain. In each case, the material was cDNA or gDNA derived from T cells, B-cell-depleted T cells, or PBMCs.

Germline lookup yields CDR1 MNHEY and CDR2 SMNVEV (reference sequence). This CDR3 has 15 amino acids. The ends lost 5 bases at V and 3 bases at J; junction bases unmatched: 6. Methods used by the authors: Reference gene primer amplification in the assay estimated nucleated cell counts. Repertoires were generated with immunoSEQ multiplex PCR, while TCRdb's copy carries only in-frame clones and drops some. V and J calls plus clone size are reproduced from that table; the DNA served to infer D and trimming. This sample has more than 250,000 clones, with about nine tenths found just once. The TCR sequence derives from a man aged 50 to 60 with active or convalescent COVID-19. The sequencing sample was made of peripheral blood. This chain connects TRBV27 to TRBJ2-7; 11 bases fit TRBD2. The CDR3 spells CASSMGLADYYEQYF. DNA for the CDR3: TGTGCCAGCAGTATGGGACTAGCGGATTACTACGAGCAGTACTTC.